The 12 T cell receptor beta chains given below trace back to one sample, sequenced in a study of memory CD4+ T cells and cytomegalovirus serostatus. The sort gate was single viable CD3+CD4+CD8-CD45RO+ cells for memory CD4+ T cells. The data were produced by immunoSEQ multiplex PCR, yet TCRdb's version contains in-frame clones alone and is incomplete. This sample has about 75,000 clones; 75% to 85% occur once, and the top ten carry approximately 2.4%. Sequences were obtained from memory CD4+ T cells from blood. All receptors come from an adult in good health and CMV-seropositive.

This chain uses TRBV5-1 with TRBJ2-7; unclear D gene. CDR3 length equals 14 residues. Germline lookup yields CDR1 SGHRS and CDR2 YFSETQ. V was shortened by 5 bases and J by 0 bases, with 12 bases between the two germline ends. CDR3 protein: CASRTQQSSYEQYF. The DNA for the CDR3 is TGCGCCAGCAGAACACAGCAGAGCTCCTACGAGCAGTACTTC.

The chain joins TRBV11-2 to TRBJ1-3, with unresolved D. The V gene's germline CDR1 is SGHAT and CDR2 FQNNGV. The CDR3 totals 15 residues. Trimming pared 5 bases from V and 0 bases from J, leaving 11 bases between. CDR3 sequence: CASSENTYSGNTIYF. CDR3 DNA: TGTGCCAGCAGCGAAAACACATACTCTGGAAACACCATATATTTT.

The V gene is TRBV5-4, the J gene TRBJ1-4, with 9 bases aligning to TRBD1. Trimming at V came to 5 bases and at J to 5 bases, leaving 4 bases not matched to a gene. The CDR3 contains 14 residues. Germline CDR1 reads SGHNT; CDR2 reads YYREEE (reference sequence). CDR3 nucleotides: TGTGCCAGCAGTCCCGGGACAGGGAATGAAAAACTGTTTTTT. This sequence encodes CASSPGTGNEKLFF.

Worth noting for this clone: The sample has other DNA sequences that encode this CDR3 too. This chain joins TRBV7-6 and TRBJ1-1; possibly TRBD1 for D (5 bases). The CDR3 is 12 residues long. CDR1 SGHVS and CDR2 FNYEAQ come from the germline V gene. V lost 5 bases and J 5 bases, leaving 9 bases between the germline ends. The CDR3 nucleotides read TGTGCCAGCAGCCTACGGGGGACTGAAGCTTTCTTT. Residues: CASSLRGTEAFF. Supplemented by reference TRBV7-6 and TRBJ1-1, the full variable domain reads GAGVSQSPRYKVTKRGQDVALRCDPISGHVSLYWYRQALGQGPEFLTYFNYEAQQDKSGLPNDRFSAERPEGSISTLTIQRTEQRDSAMYRCASSLRGTEAFFGQGTRLTVV.

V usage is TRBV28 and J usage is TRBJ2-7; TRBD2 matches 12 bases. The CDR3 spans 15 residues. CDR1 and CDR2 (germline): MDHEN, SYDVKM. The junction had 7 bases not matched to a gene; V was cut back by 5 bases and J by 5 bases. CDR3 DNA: TGTGCCAGCAGTCCTAGCGGGGGGGGCTTGAACGAGCAGTACTTC. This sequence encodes CASSPSGGGLNEQYF.

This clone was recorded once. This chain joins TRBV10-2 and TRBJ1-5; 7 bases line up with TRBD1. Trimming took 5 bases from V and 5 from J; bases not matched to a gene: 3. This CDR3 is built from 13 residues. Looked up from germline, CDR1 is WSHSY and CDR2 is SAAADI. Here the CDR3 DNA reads TGCGCCAGCAGTAAGGGGGCCCATCAGCCCCAGCATTTT. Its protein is CASSKGAHQPQHF.

DNA of the CDR3: TGTGCCAGTAAGGAGGCAGCGCCGAACACTGAAGCTTTCTTT. This gives the protein CASKEAAPNTEAFF. The rearrangement links TRBV19 to TRBJ1-1; D unresolved. Trimming left V 7 bases short and J 1 base short, with 13 bases between. Per germline, CDR1 LNHDA and CDR2 SQIVND (reference sequence). CDR3 size: 14 residues.

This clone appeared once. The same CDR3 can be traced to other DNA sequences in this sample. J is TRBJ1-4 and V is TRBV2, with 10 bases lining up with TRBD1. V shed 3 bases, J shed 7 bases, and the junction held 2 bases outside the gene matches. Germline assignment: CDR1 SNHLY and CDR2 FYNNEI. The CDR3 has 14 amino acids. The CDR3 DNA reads TGTGCCAGCAGTGAGGACAGGGGGGGTGAAAAACTGTTTTTT. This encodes CASSEDRGGEKLFF.

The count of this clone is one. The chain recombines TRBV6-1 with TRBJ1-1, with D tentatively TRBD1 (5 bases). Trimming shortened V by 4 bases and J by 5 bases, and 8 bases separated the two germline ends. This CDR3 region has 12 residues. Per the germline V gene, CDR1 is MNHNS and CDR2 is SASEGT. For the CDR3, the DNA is TGTGCCAGCAGTGTTCCAGGGACTGAAGCTTTCTTT. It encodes CASSVPGTEAFF.

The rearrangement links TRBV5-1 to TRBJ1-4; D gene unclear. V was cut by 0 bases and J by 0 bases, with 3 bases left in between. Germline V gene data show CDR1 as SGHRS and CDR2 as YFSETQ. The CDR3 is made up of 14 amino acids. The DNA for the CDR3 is TGCGCCAGCAGCTTGGGGGCAACTAATGAAAAACTGTTTTTT. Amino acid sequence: CASSLGATNEKLFF.

The CDR3 nucleotides are TGTGCCAGCAGTCGGGGACCGTCAGTGAACACTGAAGCTTTCTTT. Its protein product is CASSRGPSVNTEAFF. The chain joins TRBV2 to TRBJ1-1; a possible D gene is TRBD1 (5 bases). This CDR3 has 15 amino acids. The germline V and J ends were trimmed by 5 bases and 0 bases, with 13 bases remaining between them. Germline CDR1 and CDR2: SNHLY and FYNNEI.

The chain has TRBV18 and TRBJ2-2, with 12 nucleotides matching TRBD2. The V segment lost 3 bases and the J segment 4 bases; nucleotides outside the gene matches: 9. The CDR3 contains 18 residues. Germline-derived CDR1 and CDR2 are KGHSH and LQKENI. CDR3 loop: CASSPRTSGTTSTGELFF. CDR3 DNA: TGTGCCAGCTCACCGCGGACTAGCGGGACCACGAGCACCGGGGAGCTGTTTTTT.